This entry features one T cell receptor beta chain sequence. The PCR had 60 Vbeta and 13 Jbeta primers. Profiling relied on immunoSEQ multiplex PCR, and the TCRdb table lists in-frame clones only, not all of them. The repertoire holds approximately 140,000 clones, with around 80% as singletons. The data originate from a study of cytomegalovirus exposure and HLA in healthy donors. Trimming shortened V by 1 base and J by 3 bases, and 16 bases separated the two germline ends. Germline CDR1 reads SGHVS; CDR2 reads FQNEAQ. The CDR3 spans 16 residues. The rearrangement uses TRBV7-8 and TRBJ2-7, with a tentative D call TRBD2 (7 bases). This clonotype originated in a man over 45 in good health and CMV-seronegative. The sample taken for sequencing was PBMCs. CDR3 in DNA: TGTGCCAGCAGCTTAGAGGGGGGGGGTTGGGGCTACGAGCAGTACTTC. Amino acid sequence: CASSLEGGGWGYEQYF.